This T cell receptor beta chain was identified in a study of beta chain features in type 1 diabetes (dated by TCRdb to the late 2010s). About the full investigation: Mean age, gender distribution, total cell number and subset yield were not different between patients and healthy donors. A total of roughly 98,000,000 sorted cells were examined across all samples, and RNA yield correlated strongly with the number of cells per subset. In the study, TCRB repertoires of sorted circulating CD4+ T cell subsets from recently diagnosed type 1 diabetes patients were compared with those of matched healthy donors. Naive and central memory subsets were obtained from all 30 or so donors, but regulatory and stem cell-like memory subsets were isolated from only 8 patients and about 8 healthy donors. What the research found in general, with its limitations: Sequencing cDNA rather than genomic DNA could over-represent highly expressing activated cells, although activation and CD3 levels did not differ between groups. Type 1 diabetes patients showed a moderate but significant shortening of TCRB CDR3 length in all four CD4+ subsets. Naive, central memory and regulatory TCRB repertoires appeared more similar among patients than among healthy donors. At VDJ recombination sites, patients with type 1 diabetes made fewer insertions and deleted more nucleotides, a pattern implying thymic rearrangement abnormalities. Because small numbers of individuals were included in the HLA sub-analyses, any influence of HLA type on TCRB rearrangement was left unresolved. Shorter templates might have been favored by PCR, but patient and control samples were amplified and corrected together, so both groups would have been affected equally by any skew.

The CDR3 measures 14 amino acids from cysteine to phenylalanine. Left in the record is the CDR3 DNA by itself, 42 bases read in frame from the first base. V drops 0 bases and J drops 4 bases, leaving 9 bases in between. The germline V gene gives CDR1 as SGDLS and CDR2 as YYNGEE. The entire isolated RNA was reverse transcribed using the High Capacity cDNA Reverse Transcription Kit, and thus expressed TCRB transcripts were sequenced. Naive, central memory and regulatory T cell samples underwent deep immunoSEQ sequencing, averaging approximately 3.5 million total reads per sample. After sorted cells were lysed in RLT buffer, RNA was extracted with DNase-treated RNeasy Micro or Mini kits, with the choice depending on cell number. Each cell subset was processed separately to prevent cross-contamination, with patient and healthy donor samples processed together. Using the immunoSEQ multiplex PCR, TCRB sequences were amplified from cDNA into 87-bp fragments spanning the CDR3 region. Sequencing of the amplicons was performed on the Illumina HiSeq platform. Per the original workflow: Synthetic template baselines were used to correct PCR bias computationally, reads within Hamming distance 2 were collapsed, and singletons that could not be merged were discarded. Reads were aligned against IMGT to assign V, D and J genes, CDR3 length and insertions or deletions at six rearrangement sites. Within each subset, clonotype counts were normalized to sorted cell number, and only after that were true diversity and Gini coefficients computed with the tcR R package. The overlap coefficient, calculated on TCRB nucleotide sequences, was used to measure repertoire sharing. Out-of-frame TCRB sequences from naive cells were analyzed as a proxy for the pre-selection repertoire. TCRdb re-hosts the immuneACCESS table, in-frame sequences only. Its copies lack some clones; in the studies checked, an unresolved V gene accounts for under half of them, and the cause for the rest is not known. That table gives V, J and clone size, and the DNA gave D and trimming. The sample table contains 620,000 or so clones; only one count was recorded for roughly 15% of them. The ten largest clones represent about 0.097% of the sample.

From each donor, a single peripheral blood sample of about 116 mL on average was drawn into heparinised tubes. Using a panel that included CD45RO, CCR7, CD25, CD127, CD95 and CD27, naive, central memory, regulatory and stem cell-like memory CD4+ T cells were sorted on a BD FACSAria II. Every sorted population had a purity above 95%. PBMCs were isolated immediately by Lymphoprep density gradient centrifugation and stained directly without culture. To minimize batch effects, samples were stained and sorted in pairs, one healthy donor with one patient per experiment. About this clone itself: No antigen is known for it. Base-call qualities are not available, and no considerably larger clone is one nucleotide away.

This clonotype originated in a man aged 18 to 29 in good health. The sequenced material came from naive CD4+ T cells from blood. The sample's cell subset or site label is to be understood as: true naive CD4+ T cells. Here the chain combines TRBV9 and TRBJ2-3; the D gene is unclear. At the DNA level, the sequence is TGTGCCAGCAGCGTAGCCGGAACTTCAGATACGCAGTATTTT. This yields the protein CASSVAGTSDTQYF.